This T cell receptor (beta chain) was profiled in a study of PD-L1 blockade in urothelial cancer. Time point in this sample: peripheral blood 6 weeks after treatment start. Germline CDR1 is SGDLS and CDR2 is YYNGEE. The trim removed 0 bases at V and 0 bases at J, leaving 5 bases unmatched. The CDR3 is made up of 19 amino acids. Some clones are missing from TCRdb's copy, which holds only in-frame ones; the method was immunoSEQ multiplex PCR. The sample contains about 120,000 clones, approximately 90% of which appear only once. The receptor's source is a man in his sixties with urothelial cancer. The source was PBMCs, collected around atezolizumab (anti-PD-L1) treatment. The chain employs TRBV9 and TRBJ2-3, with TRBD2 matching over 15 bases. CDR3 protein: CASSVGGLAGGFSTDTQYF. The CDR3 DNA follows: TGTGCCAGCAGCGTAGGCGGACTAGCGGGGGGGTTTAGCACAGATACGCAGTATTTT.